This T cell receptor beta chain was captured in a study of blood T cells in healthy people across ages. The second PCR ran 7 to 11 cycles with a sample-barcoded 5' primer and J-beta primers. TCRdb processed the 5' RACE reads anew with MiXCR; each CDR3 protein has one entry. The sample contains about 1 million distinct CDR3 sequences, under 55% of which appear only once. CDR1 and CDR2 (germline): ENHRY, SYGVKD. The CDR3 is 14 amino acids. V lost 6 bases, J lost 2 bases, and 11 bases lay in between. The rearrangement uses TRBV10-3 and TRBJ1-5, with D uncertain. Material for sequencing was blood. This receptor was identified in a woman aged 60-75 years in good health. In nucleotides, the CDR3 is TGTGCCATCAGAGAGGAGGGTGGCAATCAGCCCCAGCATTTT. Amino acid sequence: CAIREEGGNQPQHF.